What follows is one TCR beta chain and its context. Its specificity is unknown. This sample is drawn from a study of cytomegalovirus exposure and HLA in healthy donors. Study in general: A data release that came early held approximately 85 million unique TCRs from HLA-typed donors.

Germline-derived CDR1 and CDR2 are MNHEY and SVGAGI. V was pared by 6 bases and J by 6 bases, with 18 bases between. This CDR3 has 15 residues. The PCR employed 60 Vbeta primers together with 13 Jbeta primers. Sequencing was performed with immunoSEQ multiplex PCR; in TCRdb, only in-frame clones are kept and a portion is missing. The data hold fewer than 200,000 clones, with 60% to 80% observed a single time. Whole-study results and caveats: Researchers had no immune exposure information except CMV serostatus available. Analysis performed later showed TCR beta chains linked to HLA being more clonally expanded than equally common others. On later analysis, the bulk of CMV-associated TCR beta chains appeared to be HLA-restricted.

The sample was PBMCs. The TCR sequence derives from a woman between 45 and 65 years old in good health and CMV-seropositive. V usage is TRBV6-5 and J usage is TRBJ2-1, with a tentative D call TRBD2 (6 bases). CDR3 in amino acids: CASRPGTLLGNEQFF. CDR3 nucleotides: TGTGCCAGCAGACCGGGGACTCTCCTCGGCAATGAGCAGTTCTTC.